The T cell receptor beta chain under discussion was sequenced for a study of T-cell memory formation after mild COVID-19. For the study at large: TCR clusters largely stayed donor specific.

General study results and limits: The study found contracting CD4+ clones mainly in CM and EM and contracting CD8+ clones in EMRA. SARS-CoV-2 specificity of second-wave clones peaking day 37 was unconfirmed.

In regard to this clonotype: No antigen is known for it.

Libraries for TCRalpha and TCRbeta carried sample barcodes and unique molecular identifiers via 5'RACE. TCRdb processed the 5' RACE reads anew with MiXCR; each CDR3 protein has one entry. The table includes about 560,000 distinct CDR3 sequences, roughly 17% detected once. The germline V gene has CDR1 SGHKS and CDR2 YYEKEE (reference sequence). CDR3 length equals 15 residues. V was clipped by 0 bases and J by 2 bases, with 10 bases between them. The source material was PBMCs or a T cell subset sorted from them (not recorded which). This TCR was sampled from an adult woman who had mild COVID-19 (a few samples of this study predate the infection). Cell type and time point are not known. The V and J genes are TRBV5-5 and TRBJ2-3, with D unresolved. In DNA, the CDR3 is TGTGCCAGCAGCTTGGCCACGGTAGCCACAGATACGCAGTATTTT. Amino acids: CASSLATVATDTQYF.